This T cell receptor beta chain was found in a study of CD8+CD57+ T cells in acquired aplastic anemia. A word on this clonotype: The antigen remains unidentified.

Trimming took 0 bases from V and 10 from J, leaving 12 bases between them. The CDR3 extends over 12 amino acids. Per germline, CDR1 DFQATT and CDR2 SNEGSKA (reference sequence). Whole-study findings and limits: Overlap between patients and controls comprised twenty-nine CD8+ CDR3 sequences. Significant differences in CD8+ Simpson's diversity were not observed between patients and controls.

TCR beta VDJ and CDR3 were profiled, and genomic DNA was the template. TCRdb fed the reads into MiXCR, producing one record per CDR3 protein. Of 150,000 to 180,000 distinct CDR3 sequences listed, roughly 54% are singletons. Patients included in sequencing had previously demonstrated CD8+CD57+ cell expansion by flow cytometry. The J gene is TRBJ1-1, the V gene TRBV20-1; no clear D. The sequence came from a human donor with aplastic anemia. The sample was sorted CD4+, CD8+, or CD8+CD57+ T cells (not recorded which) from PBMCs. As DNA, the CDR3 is TGCAGTGCTAGAGATCAAACATTTGTAGCTTTCTTT. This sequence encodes CSARDQTFVAFF.